Listed below are T cell receptor beta chains from one sample, sequenced in a study of shared clonotypes between healthy human individuals. Method: immunoSEQ multiplex PCR; TCRdb's copy keeps in-frame clones and lacks some. The table lists around 550,000 clones, 96% of them singletons, with under 0.06% in the top ten. The sequenced sample was naive CD4+ T cells sorted from blood. The receptors were gathered from a woman aged 25 to 39 in good health. Both conserved end residues are part of each CDR3. D genes are given only for firm matches. Clone sizes are given selectively: once, few, many, or a class where the clone is expanded.

size,J,V,D,DNA,CDR3
NA,TRBJ1-4,TRBV7-2,NA,TGTGCCAGCAGCTCAGGGGAAACTCCCGGGAAACTGTTTTTT,CASSSGETPGKLFF
once,TRBJ2-7,TRBV28,TRBD1,TGTGCCATACAGGGGGCGCGAGAGCAGTACTTC,CAIQGAREQYF
NA,TRBJ1-1,TRBV28,NA,TGTGCCAGCAGTTTTTTCCGGGGAAGTACTGAAGCTTTCTTT,CASSFFRGSTEAFF
NA,TRBJ2-7,TRBV28,NA,TGTGCCAGCAGCCGACCGGGGGCGAGCTCCTACGAGCAGTACTTC,CASSRPGASSYEQYF
NA,TRBJ2-5,TRBV27,TRBD2,TGTGCCAGCACCCCATCCCGGGGGGAGTGGAATGAAGAGACCCAGTACTTC,CASTPSRGEWNEETQYF
NA,TRBJ1-5,TRBV28,NA,TGTGCCAGCAGTACAGACACCTGGACGGGAAACAATCAGCCCCAGCATTTT,CASSTDTWTGNNQPQHF
NA,TRBJ2-4,TRBV19,NA,TGTGCCAGTAGTATAGGAGGTACCGACATTCAGTACTTC,CASSIGGTDIQYF
once,TRBJ2-7,TRBV7-3,TRBD1,TGTGCCAGCAGCCCCGGACCGGACAGGGGGAGGGTGGTCTACGAGCAGTACTTC,CASSPGPDRGRVVYEQYF
NA,TRBJ1-2,TRBV30,NA,TGTGCCTGTATCCTCCCCCCTGGGGGTATCAAGGGCTACACCTTC,CACILPPGGIKGYTF
NA,TRBJ2-1,TRBV28,NA,TGTGCCAGCAGAACAAAATACCTAAGCTCCTACAATGAGCAGTTCTTC,CASRTKYLSSYNEQFF
NA,TRBJ1-2,TRBV21-1,NA,TGTGCCAGCAGCAAAGCGCGGGGGTTTAACTATGGCTACACCTTC,CASSKARGFNYGYTF
NA,TRBJ2-5,TRBV11-2,TRBD2,TGTGCCAGCAGCTTGGTATGGACTAGCGCCAAAGAGACCCAGTACTTC,CASSLVWTSAKETQYF
NA,TRBJ1-1,TRBV28,NA,TGTGCCAGCACTGCGAATGGACCCCAGGACACTGAAGCTTTCTTT,CASTANGPQDTEAFF
NA,TRBJ2-2,TRBV5-1,NA,TGCGCCAGCAGCTTGGCCGCAGGGGCGAGCGTCGGGGAGCTGTTTTTT,CASSLAAGASVGELFF
once,TRBJ1-2,TRBV5-6,NA,TGTGCCAGCAGCTTGGGGACAGCAGATTCACGGTATGGCTACACCTTC,CASSLGTADSRYGYTF
NA,TRBJ1-3,TRBV6-1,NA,TGTGCCAGCAGACAACAGGGTCTCTCTGGAAACACCATATATTTT,CASRQQGLSGNTIYF
NA,TRBJ2-7,TRBV28,NA,TGTGCCAGCAGACGAAGACAGCCATCTAACTACGAGCAGTACTTC,CASRRRQPSNYEQYF
NA,TRBJ1-1,TRBV4-1,NA,TGCGCCAGCAGCCGAGGGGGATGGAACACTGAAGCTTTCTTT,CASSRGGWNTEAFF
NA,TRBJ2-7,TRBV28,NA,TGTGCCAGCATGCCCGAAGGGGTTTCCTACGAGCAGTACTTC,CASMPEGVSYEQYF
NA,TRBJ2-1,TRBV13,NA,TGTGCCAGCAGCTACCCCAGGGGGGCGGGGTTTTACAATGAGCAGTTCTTC,CASSYPRGAGFYNEQFF
NA,TRBJ2-3,TRBV5-5,NA,TGTGCCAGCAGCTTGTTAGGGTTTTCGGATACGCAGTATTTT,CASSLLGFSDTQYF
NA,TRBJ1-1,TRBV28,NA,TGTGCCAGCAGGCCTCCCGCAGGGCGACACACTGAAGCTTTCTTT,CASRPPAGRHTEAFF
NA,TRBJ2-1,TRBV7-3,TRBD2,TGTGCCAGCAGCCAATCCGGGACTAGCGGGAGGGAAAAGGGAAATGAGCAGTTCTTC,CASSQSGTSGREKGNEQFF
NA,TRBJ2-7,TRBV4-1,NA,TGCGCCAGCAGCCAAGTTCACGGGGGCGAGCAGTACTTC,CASSQVHGGEQYF
NA,TRBJ1-5,TRBV28,NA,TGTGCCAGCAGGTCCAATCAGCCCCAGCATTTT,CASRSNQPQHF
NA,TRBJ1-1,TRBV6-1,TRBD1,TGTGCCAGCAGATTGCGGACAGGGAATACTGAAGCTTTCTTT,CASRLRTGNTEAFF
NA,TRBJ1-1,TRBV7-9,NA,TGTGCCAGCAGGGATACCACAGGGAGCGCGAACACTGAAGCTTTCTTT,CASRDTTGSANTEAFF
NA,TRBJ2-2,TRBV21-1,NA,TGTGCCAGCAGCACGCTACTAGCGGGAGGAGTAGAGGCCGACACCGGGGAGCTGTTTTTT,CASSTLLAGGVEADTGELFF
NA,TRBJ2-1,TRBV5-4,NA,TGTGCCAGCAGCTTGTACCAGTTCTCCTACAATGAGCAGTTCTTC,CASSLYQFSYNEQFF
NA,TRBJ1-6,TRBV6-6,NA,TGTGCCATTTCGACAGGAAGCTATAATTCACCCCTCCACTTT,CAISTGSYNSPLHF
once,TRBJ2-3,TRBV5-4,NA,TGTGCCAGCAGCTCCGAACCCACAGGGGATACGCAGTATTTT,CASSSEPTGDTQYF
NA,TRBJ2-5,TRBV11-3,TRBD2,TGTGCCAGCAGCTTAGGAGGGGGACTAGAAGTGCCGCAAGAGACCCAGTACTTC,CASSLGGGLEVPQETQYF
NA,TRBJ1-2,TRBV6-5,TRBD1,TGTGCCAGCAGTTACTCTCGGGACAGGGGCAGTGGCTACACCTTC,CASSYSRDRGSGYTF
NA,TRBJ1-6,TRBV4-1,TRBD1,TGCGCCAGCAGCCAACCAGAGACAGGGGTTTCACCCCTCCACTTT,CASSQPETGVSPLHF
NA,TRBJ2-6,TRBV11-2,NA,TGTGCCAGCAGCTTACTTACTGGGGCCAACGTCCTGACTTTC,CASSLLTGANVLTF
NA,TRBJ1-3,TRBV27,NA,TGTGCCAGCAGTTCCCCGGGTGGAAACACCATATATTTT,CASSSPGGNTIYF
NA,TRBJ2-7,TRBV4-1,NA,TGCGCCAGCAGCCCCCTCGGCTCGCTGGGGCACGAGCAGTACTTC,CASSPLGSLGHEQYF
NA,TRBJ2-4,TRBV4-2,TRBD2,TGTGCCAGCAGCTTATCGCTAGCGGGTGGGGTGGACATTCAGTACTTC,CASSLSLAGGVDIQYF
NA,TRBJ2-5,TRBV14,TRBD2,TGTGCCAGCAGCCAAGATTTAGCGGGAGGCGAAGAGACCCAGTACTTC,CASSQDLAGGEETQYF
NA,TRBJ1-4,TRBV5-4,NA,TGTGCCAGCAGCCAGACGGGGGCAACTAATGAAAAACTGTTTTTT,CASSQTGATNEKLFF
NA,TRBJ1-1,TRBV5-1,NA,TGCGCCAGCAGCTTGGGTCCAGGGCTTGGGACTGAAGCTTTCTTT,CASSLGPGLGTEAFF
NA,TRBJ2-7,TRBV18,TRBD1,TGTGCCAGCTCAACGGGACAGGCTGAACTCGAGCAGTACTTC,CASSTGQAELEQYF
NA,TRBJ2-3,TRBV9,NA,TGTGCCAGCAGCGTAGAAGCTAGCACAGATACGCAGTATTTT,CASSVEASTDTQYF
NA,TRBJ1-1,TRBV28,NA,TGTGCCAGCAACTGGATTATGCCGGGGTCGCGCACTGAAGCTTTCTTT,CASNWIMPGSRTEAFF
once,TRBJ2-7,TRBV15,TRBD2,TGTGCCACCAGCAGAGATCGCGGGAGCTCCTACGAGCAGTACTTC,CATSRDRGSSYEQYF
NA,TRBJ2-1,TRBV11-3,TRBD2,TGTGCCAGCAGCTTAGGGCGACTAGCGGGGAAGAATGAGCAGTTCTTC,CASSLGRLAGKNEQFF
few,TRBJ1-2,TRBV28,NA,TGTGCCAGCAGTTTAGCCGCCGGACAGTATGGCTACACCTTC,CASSLAAGQYGYTF
once,TRBJ2-7,TRBV28,NA,TGTGCCAGCAGTTCACCGGCAACTAGCAACCTCTACGAGCAGTACTTC,CASSSPATSNLYEQYF
NA,TRBJ2-1,TRBV5-6,TRBD2,TGTGCCAGCAGCTTCTCTAGCGGGAGTAATGAGCAGTTCTTC,CASSFSSGSNEQFF
NA,TRBJ1-3,TRBV28,NA,TGTGCCAGCAGTTTCGTCAAGGGAAAGAGCTCTGGAAACACCATATATTTT,CASSFVKGKSSGNTIYF
NA,TRBJ2-7,TRBV6-1,NA,TGTGCCAGCAGTCGCCAGCAAGGGAGCTCCGAGCAGTACTTC,CASSRQQGSSEQYF
once,TRBJ2-5,TRBV7-2,NA,TGTGCCAGCAGCTTAGCCCGGGGGTCCGGGACCCAGTACTTC,CASSLARGSGTQYF
NA,TRBJ2-1,TRBV28,TRBD2,TGTGCCAGCAGTGCTAGTAGCGGGAGGGCCCCTGAGCAGTTCTTC,CASSASSGRAPEQFF